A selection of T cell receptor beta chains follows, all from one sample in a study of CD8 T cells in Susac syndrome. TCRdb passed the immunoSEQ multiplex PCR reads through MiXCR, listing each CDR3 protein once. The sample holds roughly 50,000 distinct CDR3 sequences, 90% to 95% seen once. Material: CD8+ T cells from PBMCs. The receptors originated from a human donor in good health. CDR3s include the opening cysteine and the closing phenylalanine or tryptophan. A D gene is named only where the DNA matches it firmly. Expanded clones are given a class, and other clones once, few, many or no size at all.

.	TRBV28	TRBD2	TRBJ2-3	TGTGCCAGCATCCAGACTAGCGGGAGGCTTCATACGCAGTATTTT	CASIQTSGRLHTQYF
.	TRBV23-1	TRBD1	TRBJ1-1	TGCGCCAGCAGTCAAATGGTGGACAGGGCGAACACTGAAGCTTTCTTT	CASSQMVDRANTEAFF
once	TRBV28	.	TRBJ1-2	TGTGCCAGCAGACAGCCGACCTATGGCTACACCTTC	CASRQPTYGYTF
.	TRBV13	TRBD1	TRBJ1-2	TGTGCCAGCAGCTTAGGCCGAACCGGACAGGGCGATGGCTACACCTTC	CASSLGRTGQGDGYTF
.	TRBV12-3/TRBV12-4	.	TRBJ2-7	TGTGCCAGCAGTCCCTTTCAGGGGTACGAGCAGTACTTC	CASSPFQGYEQYF
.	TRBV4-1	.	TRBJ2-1	TGCGCCAGCCTCCTTGAGGGAGAAACGAATGAGCAGTTCTTC	CASLLEGETNEQFF
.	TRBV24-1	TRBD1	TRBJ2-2	TGTGCCACCAGTATAACAGGGGGGACCGGGGAGCTGTTTTTT	CATSITGGTGELFF
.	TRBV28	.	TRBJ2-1	TGTGCCAGCAGTTTTTCAGCCTCCTACAATGAGCAGTTCTTC	CASSFSASYNEQFF
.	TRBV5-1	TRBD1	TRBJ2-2	TGCGCCAGCAGCTTTTCCGGGACAGGGGTTCTCTCCGGGGAGCTGTTTTTT	CASSFSGTGVLSGELFF
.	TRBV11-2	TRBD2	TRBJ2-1	TGTGCCAGCAGCTTAGAAGCGGGAGCTGAGCAGTTCTTC	CASSLEAGAEQFF
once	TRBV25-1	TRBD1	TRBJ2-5	TGTGCCAGCAGTGGGGACAGACAAGAGACCCAGTACTTC	CASSGDRQETQYF
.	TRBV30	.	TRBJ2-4	TGTGCCTGGAGTCCGACCTACAGGGAAAACATTCAGTACTTC	CAWSPTYRENIQYF
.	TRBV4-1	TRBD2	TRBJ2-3	TGCGCCAGCAGCCCTACTAGCGGCACAGATACGCAGTATTTT	CASSPTSGTDTQYF
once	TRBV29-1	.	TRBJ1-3	TGCAGCGTTGAAGTTGGAAGAAACACCATATATTTT	CSVEVGRNTIYF
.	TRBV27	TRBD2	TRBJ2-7	TGTGCCAGTAGGCTAGCGGGAGGTACCTACGAGCAGTACTTC	CASRLAGGTYEQYF
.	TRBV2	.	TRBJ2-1	TGTGCCAGCATTGGGGGACGGTCCTACAATGAGCAGTTCTTC	CASIGGRSYNEQFF
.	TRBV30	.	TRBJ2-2	TGTGCCTGGAGTGCCATTAACACCGGGGAGCTGTTTTTT	CAWSAINTGELFF
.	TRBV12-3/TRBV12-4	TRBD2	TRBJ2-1	TGTGCCAGCAGAACGTTGGGACTAGCGGACGACTCCTACAATGAGCAGTTCTTC	CASRTLGLADDSYNEQFF
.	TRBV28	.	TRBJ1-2	TGTGCCAGCACCTACGGGGGGGACTATGGCTACACCTTC	CASTYGGDYGYTF
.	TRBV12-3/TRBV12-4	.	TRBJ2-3	TGTGCCAGCAGTACCTGGGGCTCCCTGCTCGCAGATACGCAGTATTTT	CASSTWGSLLADTQYF
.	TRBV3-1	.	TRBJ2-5	TGTGCCAGCAGCCAAGAGGGCAGGGTCCAAGAGACCCAGTACTTC	CASSQEGRVQETQYF
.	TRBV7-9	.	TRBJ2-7	TGTGCCAGCAGCCCCCCCGGACCGGCGTCAGACTACGAGCAGTACTTC	CASSPPGPASDYEQYF
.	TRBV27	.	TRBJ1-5	TGTGCCAGCAGTCAACAGGGTAGCAATCAGCCCCAGCATTTT	CASSQQGSNQPQHF
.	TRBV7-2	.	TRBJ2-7	TGTGCCAGCAGTTGGGATACTATCTACGAGCAGTACTTC	CASSWDTIYEQYF
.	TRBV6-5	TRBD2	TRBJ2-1	TGTGCCAGCAGGGGGACTAGCTCCTACAATGAGCAGTTCTTC	CASRGTSSYNEQFF
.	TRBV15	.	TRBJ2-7	TGTGCCACCGGTGAGGGGACTTACGAGCAGTACTTC	CATGEGTYEQYF
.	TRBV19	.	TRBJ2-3	TGTGCCAGTAGTATCCTGGGCTGGACAGATACGCAGTATTTT	CASSILGWTDTQYF